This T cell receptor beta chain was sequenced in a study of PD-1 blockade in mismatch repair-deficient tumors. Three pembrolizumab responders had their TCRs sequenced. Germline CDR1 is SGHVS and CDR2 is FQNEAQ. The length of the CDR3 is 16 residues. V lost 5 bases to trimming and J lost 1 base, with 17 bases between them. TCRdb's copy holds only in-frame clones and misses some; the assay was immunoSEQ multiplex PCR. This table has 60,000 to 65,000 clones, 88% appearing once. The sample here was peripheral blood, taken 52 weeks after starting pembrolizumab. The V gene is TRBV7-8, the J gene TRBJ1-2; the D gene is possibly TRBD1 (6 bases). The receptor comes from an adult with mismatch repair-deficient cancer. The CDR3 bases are TGTGCCAGCAGCCTCCTTTGGGACAAGATTAACTATGGCTACACCTTC. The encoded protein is CASSLLWDKINYGYTF.